One and the same sample provided the 8 T cell receptor beta chains below, sequenced in a study of CD8+CD57+ T cells in acquired aplastic anemia. Genomic DNA templated the TCR beta VDJ and CDR3 profiling. MiXCR, run by TCRdb on the reads, gives a single entry per CDR3 protein. The sample lists just over 400,000 distinct CDR3 sequences; roughly 68% were seen once. Sequences were obtained from sorted CD4+, CD8+, or CD8+CD57+ T cells (not recorded which) from PBMCs. The receptors come from a human donor in good health, serving as a control.

The rearrangement joins TRBV5-8 to TRBJ1-3; unclear D gene. V was cut by 4 bases and J by 2 bases, with 13 bases left in between. The CDR3 spans 15 residues. From germline, CDR1 is SGHTS and CDR2 YDEGEE. CDR3 sequence (DNA): TGTGCCAGCAGCGGAGCTCGGTTCCCTGGAAACACCATATATTTT. It yields the protein CASSGARFPGNTIYF.

This rearrangement joins TRBV20-1 to TRBJ1-1, with 10 bases matching TRBD1. Germline lookup yields CDR1 DFQATT and CDR2 SNEGSKA (reference sequence). This CDR3 is 13 amino acids long. The V segment lost 5 bases and the J segment 5 bases; nucleotides outside the gene matches: 5. The CDR3 DNA sequence: TGCAGTGCTCAAGGACAGGGGGATACTGAAGCTTTCTTT. It is translated as CSAQGQGDTEAFF.

In regard to this clonotype: Germline and junction disagree at one end, which may indicate a read error. The chain links TRBV7-2 to TRBJ1-1; no clear D gene. The CDR3 spans 14 residues. Germline CDR1 and CDR2: SGHTA and FQGNSA. The CDR3 DNA sequence: TGTGCCAGCAGCTTAGCTTTAGGGCGCTATTCTGCAAACTTT. Translation gives CASSLALGRYSANF.

This clonotype was counted between two and nine times. The chain links TRBV10-3 to TRBJ1-2; the match to TRBD1 covers 7 bases. This CDR3 spans 14 amino acids. Germline V gene lookup returns CDR1 ENHRY and CDR2 SYGVKD. Trimming took 4 bases from V and 5 from J; bases not matched to a gene: 7. CDR3 bases: TGTGCCATCAGTGGAAGGGGACAGCGTTATGGCTACACCTTC. Protein product: CAISGRGQRYGYTF.

The CDR3 here is CASSDMLLAGQPQHF. Here the CDR3 DNA reads TGTGCCAGCAGTGATATGTTACTAGCCGGCCAGCCCCAGCATTTT. This sequence joins TRBV2 and TRBJ1-5; no reliable D call. Per germline, CDR1 SNHLY and CDR2 FYNNEI. V was shortened by 3 bases and J by 7 bases, with 16 bases between the two germline ends. The CDR3 runs 15 residues.

The CDR3 nucleotides are TGTGCCTGTGGTAGGTCCGGTCAGGGACCCTACGGCTACACCTTC. Translation gives CACGRSGQGPYGYTF. V gene TRBV10-3 combines with J gene TRBJ1-2; a possible D gene is TRBD1 (5 bases). This CDR3 is built from 15 residues. With 11 bases removed from V and 8 bases from J, the gap between germline ends came to 27 bases. Germline V gene lookup returns CDR1 ENHRY and CDR2 SYGVKD.

Notes on this clonotype: Since no conserved phenylalanine or tryptophan closes the CDR3, a read error is the likely cause. The rearrangement joins TRBV5-1 to TRBJ2-3; TRBD2 matches 7 bases. The CDR3 totals 16 residues. Germline-derived CDR1 and CDR2 are SGHRS and YFSETQ. V dropped 3 bases and J dropped 0; count of bases not matched to a gene: 7. The CDR3 bases are TGCGCCAGCAGCTCGGCTAGCGGAGCTAGCACAGATACGCAGTATCTT. Encoded protein: CASSSASGASTDTQYL.

J is TRBJ1-1 and V is TRBV14; D gene unclear. V was shortened by 0 bases and J by 14 bases, with 19 bases between the two germline ends. Germline lookup yields CDR1 SGHDN and CDR2 FVKESK. This CDR3 spans 14 amino acids. In DNA, the CDR3 is TGTGCCAGCAGCCAAGATCTTCGGGGTTATTACTCCTTCTTT. Protein sequence: CASSQDLRGYYSFF.